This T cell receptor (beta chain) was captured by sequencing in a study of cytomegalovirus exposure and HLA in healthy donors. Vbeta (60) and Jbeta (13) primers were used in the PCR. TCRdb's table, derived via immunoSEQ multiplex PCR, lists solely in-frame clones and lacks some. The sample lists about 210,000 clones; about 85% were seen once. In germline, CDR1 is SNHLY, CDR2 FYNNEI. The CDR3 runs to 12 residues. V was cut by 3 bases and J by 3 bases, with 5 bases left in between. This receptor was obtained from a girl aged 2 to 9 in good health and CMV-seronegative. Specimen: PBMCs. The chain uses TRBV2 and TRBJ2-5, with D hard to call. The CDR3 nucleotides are TGTGCCAGCAGTGACTTTGAAGAGACCCAGTACTTC. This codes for CASSDFEETQYF.